A selection of T cell receptor beta chains follows, all from one sample in a study of post-analysis software for immune sequencing data. Using its own MiXCR run on the PCR reads, TCRdb lists one record per CDR3 protein. The sample shows about 560,000 distinct CDR3 sequences, 44% of them seen only once. Material: blood. The receptors were gathered from a girl under 18 with multiple sclerosis. Each CDR3 is given with its conserved first and last residue.

v_gene	j_gene	CDR3aa
TRBV11-2	TRBJ2-5	CASSLAVLAGHQETQYF
TRBV27	TRBJ2-3	CASSHRTGVSSTDTQYF
TRBV12-3/TRBV12-4	TRBJ1-2	CASSFSWDGYTF
TRBV24-1	TRBJ2-5	CATSQNSRQGFETQYF
TRBV5-1	TRBJ1-5	CASSLDVNQPQHF
TRBV11-2	TRBJ2-4	CASSSPNRGLAKNIQYF
TRBV10-3	TRBJ1-6	CAISEQGRGGRNSPLHF
TRBV5-1	TRBJ2-7	CASSLSGVGSYEQYF
TRBV7-3	TRBJ2-7	CASSDSTYEQYF
TRBV20-1	TRBJ2-1	CSARDLAGPSYNEQFF
TRBV27	NA	CASSLADAGYEQYF
TRBV6-5	TRBJ2-1	CASSYATSAGWYGNEQFF
TRBV4-1	TRBJ1-2	CASSQVSSANYGYTF
TRBV4-1	TRBJ1-4	CASSQDGGDNEKLFF
TRBV27	TRBJ2-1	CASSLSGGGSYNEQFF
TRBV5-1	TRBJ2-7	CASSLSTSTGTGSYEQYF
TRBV4-2	TRBJ2-7	CASSQELAGTYEQYF
TRBV5-1	TRBJ2-7	CASSLGDWTEPYEQYF
TRBV29-1	TRBJ2-1	CSVEDLDSEYSYNEQFF
TRBV7-2	TRBJ2-1	CASSAGTGSLYNEQFF
TRBV11-2	TRBJ1-1	CASSPGSEAFF
TRBV29-1	TRBJ1-2	CSVVALLSYGYTF
TRBV10-3	TRBJ2-7	CAILAGDLAGVYEQYF
TRBV10-3	TRBJ2-5	CASGSGGSGGFRKTQYF
TRBV20-1	TRBJ1-4	CSARDSKLSTNEKLFF
TRBV5-1	TRBJ1-2	CASSKTDSGSYGYTF
TRBV28	TRBJ2-3	CASSVDGGGGDTQYF
TRBV7-6	TRBJ2-1	CASSLGTDLEQFF
TRBV15	TRBJ2-6	CATSRDREGYRSGANVLTF
TRBV5-1	TRBJ2-3	CASSLEGTSTEDTQYF
TRBV5-1	TRBJ2-7	CASSLTLDYEQYF
TRBV7-2	TRBJ2-5	CASQTSWALGQYF
TRBV5-1	TRBJ2-1	CASSLARWEQFF
TRBV7-9	TRBJ2-3	CASSLWLADTQYF
TRBV20-1	TRBJ2-7	CSARALRGFPYEQYF
TRBV4-1	TRBJ2-1	CASSQGLLAGPQDEQFF
TRBV5-1	TRBJ2-7	CASSSRDLGYEQYF
TRBV12-3/TRBV12-4	TRBJ2-7	CASGEGISYEQYF
TRBV4-1	TRBJ2-5	CASSQDQGGGETQYF
TRBV11-3	TRBJ2-5	CASSFLAGDETQYF
TRBV12-3/TRBV12-4	TRBJ1-4	CASSLYPRATNEKLFF
TRBV9	TRBJ2-3	CASSVAGGFTDTQYF